This record covers a single T cell receptor beta chain. Original methodology: Estimation of nucleated cell counts was performed using reference gene primer amplification. The table came from immunoSEQ multiplex PCR; TCRdb's copy has only in-frame clones and leaves some out. D and trimming come from the DNA, and the V and J calls and clone size come from that table. The top ten clones hold around 3.5% of a sample with 200,000 to 250,000 clones, approximately 81% of them seen once. These data come from a study of blood T cell repertoires in COVID-19. Across the whole study: Sample material is recorded as cDNA or gDNA derived from T cells, B-cell-depleted T cells, or PBMCs.

V shed 4 bases and J shed 1 base, with 9 bases lying between them. The CDR3 runs to 14 residues. The germline V gene encodes CDR1 LGHDT and CDR2 YNNKEL (reference sequence). The sequenced sample was peripheral blood. The TCR sequence derives from a woman older than 75 with acute or convalescent COVID-19. This chain connects TRBV3-1 (or the pseudogene TRBV3-2) to TRBJ2-3; D is perhaps TRBD2 (5 bases). CDR3 nucleotides: TGTGCCAGCAGCCTCCGGGAACGCACAGATACGCAGTATTTT. It translates to CASSLRERTDTQYF.